This entry lists 21 T cell receptor beta chains sequenced from one sample in a study of OX40 agonist ivuxolimab in advanced cancers. Here immunoSEQ multiplex PCR was the method, and the copy in TCRdb shows in-frame clones only, minus some. The sample records around 60,000 clones, roughly nine tenths being singletons. This specimen was CD4+ or CD8+ T cells sorted from blood, taken in a trial of the OX40 agonist ivuxolimab. These receptors were obtained from an adult with an advanced solid tumor such as melanoma, head and neck, liver or kidney cancer.

The gene calls are TRBV5-4 and TRBJ2-7, with no clear D. This CDR3 is built from 13 residues. Looked up from germline, CDR1 is SGHNT and CDR2 is YYREEE (reference sequence). Trimming left V 2 bases short and J 2 bases short, with 8 bases between. The CDR3 protein is CASSLSVTYEQYF. DNA of the CDR3: TGTGCCAGCAGCTTAAGCGTTACCTACGAGCAGTACTTC.

The V and J genes are TRBV2 and TRBJ2-2, with D tentatively TRBD2 (6 bases). This CDR3 has 14 residues. Between the trimmed V and J ends, which lost 8 bases and 2 bases, there was a span of 12 bases. The germline V gene encodes CDR1 SNHLY and CDR2 FYNNEI. The CDR3 region has the DNA TGTGCCAGCCGGGGGTCAGTAAACACCGGGGAGCTGTTTTTT. Amino acids: CASRGSVNTGELFF.

The chain employs TRBV6-5 and TRBJ2-1; TRBD2 might be the D (5 bases). V was pared by 4 bases and J by 3 bases, with 13 bases between. This CDR3 is built from 15 residues. The germline V gene has CDR1 MNHEY and CDR2 SVGAGI. The CDR3 region is CASSSTSGNYNEQFF. The CDR3 DNA sequence: TGTGCCAGCAGTTCCACTTCGGGGAACTACAATGAGCAGTTCTTC.

V usage is TRBV28 and J usage is TRBJ2-7; TRBD1 agrees at 10 bases. This CDR3 is 14 amino acids long. Trimming at V came to 4 bases and at J to 6 bases, leaving 6 bases not matched to a gene. Germline V CDR1 and CDR2: MDHEN, SYDVKM. The DNA of the CDR3 is TGTGCCAGCAGTTCACCGGGACAGGGGTCCGAGCAGTACTTC. Translation: CASSSPGQGSEQYF. The entire variable domain, with the rest obtained from reference TRBV28 and TRBJ2-7, is as follows: DVKVTQSSRYLVKRTGEKVFLECVQDMDHENMFWYRQDPGLGLRLIYFSYDVKMKEKGDIPEGYSVSREKKERFSLILESASTNQTSMYLCASSSPGQGSEQYFGPGTRLTVT.

The chain carries TRBV9 and TRBJ2-5; unclear D gene. Germline values: CDR1 SGDLS, CDR2 YYNGEE. CDR3 size: 14 residues. Trimming stripped 0 bases from V and 1 base from J, with 7 bases between. The DNA of the CDR3 is TGTGCCAGCAGCGTAGGGGTGGCCCAAGAGACCCAGTACTTC. It specifies CASSVGVAQETQYF.

This sequence joins TRBV5-1 and TRBJ2-7; 8 nucleotides match TRBD1. V lost 4 bases, J lost 3 bases, and 6 bases stayed unmatched. Per the germline V gene, CDR1 is SGHRS and CDR2 is YFSETQ. This CDR3 spans 14 amino acids. CDR3 sequence reads: CASSLSTGDYEQYF. The CDR3 bases are TGCGCCAGCAGCCTATCGACAGGGGACTACGAGCAGTACTTC.

This chain uses TRBV19 with TRBJ1-1; the match to TRBD1 covers 9 bases. Germline V gene sequence: CDR1 LNHDA, CDR2 SQIVND (reference sequence). The V and J ends lost 2 bases and 5 bases, in that order; junction bases with no gene match: 9. This CDR3 comprises 16 residues. This CDR3 reads CASSINPRTGVTEAFF. Written as DNA, the CDR3 is TGTGCCAGTAGTATAAACCCGAGGACAGGGGTGACTGAAGCTTTCTTT. Looking up the rest from reference TRBV19 and TRBJ1-1 gives the full variable domain: DGGITQSPKYLFRKEGQNVTLSCEQNLNHDAMYWYRQDPGQGLRLIYYSQIVNDFQKGDIAEGYSVSREKKESFPLTVTSAQKNPTAFYLCASSINPRTGVTEAFFGQGTRLTVV.

The chain recombines TRBV12-5 with TRBJ2-5; maybe TRBD2 (7 bases). CDR1 LGHNT and CDR2 FRNRAP come from the germline V gene. V dropped 1 base and J dropped 11 bases, with 32 bases sitting between them. The CDR3 consists of 19 residues. The CDR3 protein is CASGLETARGRAFLLGQYF. The CDR3 nucleotides read TGTGCTAGTGGTTTGGAAACGGCAAGGGGGAGGGCGTTTCTGTTGGGGCAGTACTTC.

V gene TRBV19 combines with J gene TRBJ2-2; D ambiguous. The germline V and J ends were trimmed by 5 bases and 5 bases, with 9 bases remaining between them. The germline V gene encodes CDR1 LNHDA and CDR2 SQIVND (reference sequence). The CDR3 length is 13 residues. The CDR3 loop is CASSPRETGELFF. CDR3 bases: TGTGCCAGTAGTCCCCGTGAGACCGGGGAGCTGTTTTTT.

This sequence joins TRBV7-9 and TRBJ1-4; 7 bases map to TRBD1. The CDR3 totals 15 residues. The V segment lost 2 bases and the J segment 4 bases; nucleotides outside the gene matches: 4. The germline V gene has CDR1 SEHNR and CDR2 FQNEAQ (reference sequence). This chain's CDR3 is CASSLRTGLNEKLFF. CDR3 coding DNA: TGTGCCAGCAGCTTACGGACAGGCCTTAATGAAAAACTGTTTTTT. Using reference TRBV7-9 and TRBJ1-4 for the parts outside the CDR3, the full variable domain is DTGVSQNPRHKITKRGQNVTFRCDPISEHNRLYWYRQTLGQGPEFLTYFQNEAQLEKSRLLSDRFSAERPKGSFSTLEIQRTEQGDSAMYLCASSLRTGLNEKLFFGSGTQLSVL.

This chain uses TRBV5-1 with TRBJ2-1; possibly TRBD1 for D (6 bases). Germline V gene sequence: CDR1 SGHRS, CDR2 YFSETQ. CDR3 size: 15 residues. V was trimmed by 3 bases and J by 0 bases, leaving 10 bases between them. The CDR3 protein is CASSSGQSSYNEQFF. As DNA, the CDR3 is TGCGCCAGCAGCTCCGGACAGAGCTCCTACAATGAGCAGTTCTTC.

This chain connects TRBV5-6 to TRBJ1-3, with 7 bases that match TRBD1. The CDR3 is made up of 16 amino acids. Germline values: CDR1 SGHDT, CDR2 YYEEEE. Trimming at V came to 2 bases and at J to 1 base, leaving 6 bases not matched to a gene. The CDR3 DNA follows: TGTGCCAGCAGCTTTACAGGGGTTTTGTCTGGAAACACCATATATTTT. It encodes CASSFTGVLSGNTIYF. Drawing the rest from reference TRBV5-6 and TRBJ1-3, the complete variable domain is DAGVTQSPTHLIKTRGQQVTLRCSPKSGHDTVSWYQQALGQGPQFIFQYYEEEERQRGNFPDRFSGHQFPNYSSELNVNALLLGDSALYLCASSFTGVLSGNTIYFGEGSWLTVV.

The V call is TRBV5-1, the J call TRBJ2-7, with D possibly matching TRBD1 (7 bases). The V gene's germline CDR1 is SGHRS and CDR2 YFSETQ. V lost 0 bases to trimming and J lost 0 bases, with 16 bases between them. This CDR3 comprises 17 residues. In nucleotides, the CDR3 is TGCGCCAGCAGCTTGGCCAGGGGGGACAGTTTCTCCTACGAGCAGTACTTC. Amino acids: CASSLARGDSFSYEQYF.

The chain couples TRBV2 to TRBJ2-1; 7 bases fit TRBD2. This CDR3 has 16 amino acids. The V gene's germline CDR1 is SNHLY and CDR2 FYNNEI. Unmatched junction bases numbered 7, after V lost 5 bases and J lost 0 bases. The CDR3 reads CASSPEAGSSYNEQFF. CDR3 nucleotide sequence: TGTGCCAGCAGTCCAGAAGCGGGGAGCTCCTACAATGAGCAGTTCTTC.

The CDR3 protein is CASSLLSAGGLVSTQYF. CDR3 bases: TGTGCCAGCAGCTTGTTGAGCGCGGGGGGGCTTGTAAGTACGCAGTATTTT. The chain uses TRBV5-5 and TRBJ2-3, with 9 bases matching TRBD2. The CDR3 is 17 residues long. Germline assignment: CDR1 SGHKS and CDR2 YYEKEE (reference sequence). V was pared by 1 base and J by 8 bases, with 14 bases of the junction left unmatched.

This clone was recorded only once. The rearrangement uses TRBV5-1 and TRBJ1-5; D unclear. The CDR3 has 15 residues. V was pared by 0 bases and J by 0 bases, with 7 bases between. Germline assignment: CDR1 SGHRS and CDR2 YFSETQ. The CDR3 nucleotides are TGCGCCAGCAGCTTGGAAGGAGATAGCAATCAGCCCCAGCATTTT. Translating gives CASSLEGDSNQPQHF. The entire variable domain, with the rest obtained from reference TRBV5-1 and TRBJ1-5, is as follows: KAGVTQTPRYLIKTRGQQVTLSCSPISGHRSVSWYQQTPGQGLQFLFEYFSETQRNKGNFPGRFSGRQFSNSRSEMNVSTLELGDSALYLCASSLEGDSNQPQHFGDGTRLSIL.

This sequence joins TRBV6-1 and TRBJ2-3, with D perhaps matching TRBD1 or TRBD2 (5 bases each). The CDR3 runs to 15 residues. Germline-derived CDR1 and CDR2 are MNHNS and SASEGT. Trimming cost V 2 bases and J 7 bases, with 16 bases left between them. The CDR3 loop reads CASSEYGTNINTQYF. CDR3 nucleotides: TGTGCCAGCAGTGAATACGGGACCAATATTAATACGCAGTATTTT.

This chain links TRBV5-1 with TRBJ1-1; D ambiguous. This CDR3 is built from 14 residues. Germline V gene lookup returns CDR1 SGHRS and CDR2 YFSETQ. V was trimmed by 0 bases and J by 2 bases, leaving 8 bases between them. CDR3 nucleotides: TGCGCCAGCAGCTTGGGGTACGGAAACACTGAAGCTTTCTTT. Protein sequence: CASSLGYGNTEAFF.

The chain joins TRBV6-5 to TRBJ1-6; no reliable D call. Trimming cost V 3 bases and J 4 bases, with 7 bases left between them. Germline-derived CDR1 and CDR2 are MNHEY and SVGAGI. The CDR3 length is 14 residues. The DNA for the CDR3 is TGTGCCAGCAGTTATACAGATTATAATTCACCCCTCCACTTT. Its translation is CASSYTDYNSPLHF.

The rearrangement uses TRBV6-5 and TRBJ2-5, with 7 positions matching TRBD2. The V gene's germline CDR1 is MNHEY and CDR2 SVGAGI. Trimming removed 0 bases from V and 5 bases from J; junction bases left unmatched: 9. CDR3 length equals 16 residues. The CDR3 reads CASSYSGARGLETQYF. The CDR3 DNA sequence: TGTGCCAGCAGTTACTCAGGGGCGCGGGGGTTGGAGACCCAGTACTTC.

The CDR3 protein is CASSLGLDTQYF. The DNA for the CDR3 is TGTGCCAGCAGCTTAGGTTTAGATACGCAGTATTTT. The rearrangement uses TRBV11-2 and TRBJ2-3; D is unclear. CDR3 length equals 12 residues. V dropped 1 base and J dropped 5 bases, with 4 bases sitting between them. Germline CDR1 SGHAT, CDR2 FQNNGV.